This entry concerns a single T cell receptor (beta chain). Its binding antigen is unknown. With a much larger clone just one base away, this may be a read error. The CDR3 end shows no conserved phenylalanine or tryptophan, and so a read error is likely. Without any cell sorting, total RNA and DNA were extracted together from 20-30 mg of bulk tissue using the AllPrep DNA/RNA mini kit. A handful of patients with histopathologically diagnosed primary liver carcinoma underwent surgical resection in China between November 2015 and early 2016. Chronic HBV infection was present in the patients, and the patients were treatment-naive at sampling. Fresh tumor and adjacent tissue pieces were bisected, with one half stored in RNAlater at -80 degrees C and the other half sent for histology. This entry is derived from a study of tumor-infiltrating lymphocytes in primary liver carcinoma (dated by TCRdb to the late 2010s). In the study overall: Hepatocellular carcinoma (four) or combined HCC and intrahepatic cholangiocarcinoma (one) was present in the five patients, who were three men and two women aged 30 to 69 years. The five patients had tumors staged T1-T3 N0M0, with maximum diameters ranging from roughly 4.2 to 10 cm. Samples yielded roughly 3.5 to 7.13 million productive TCRbeta reads; read depth did not differ significantly between tissue types. Across five regions of each liver tumor, along with adjacent normal tissue and blood, the study brought together TCRbeta repertoire sequencing, expression microarrays and whole-exome sequencing. A total of 35 or so specimens from 5 patients, comprising 25 or so tumor regions, 5 adjacent noncancerous liver tissues and 5 peripheral blood samples, were covered by TCRbeta repertoire sequencing. High reproducibility was observed for the technical replicate repertoires, with mean shared-clone rates approximately 0.92 and correlation coefficients above 0.95. On the study overall, not on this receptor specifically: Repertoire overlap was higher between tumor regions (mean around 36%) than tumor-adjacent (17%) or tumor-blood (approximately 15%) pairs, consistent with antigen-driven expansion. Because sequencing covered only the TCR beta chain and unpaired alpha chains were not captured, true repertoire diversity is likely underestimated. Compared with blood, tumors had a significantly larger share of the repertoire taken up by the top 250 clones (p = 0.039). The study included only five patients, and the authors note findings should be validated in a larger study. Because the samples were bulk and unsorted, CD4+ and CD8+ T cell repertoires could not be compared.

Using a constant-region primer and ProtoScript II reverse transcriptase, TCRbeta-specific cDNA was reverse-transcribed from approximately 500 ng total RNA. Three nested multiplex PCR rounds, following a slightly modified ARM-PCR procedure, were used to build the TCRbeta libraries. Each of the first two PCR rounds ran for approximately 10 cycles using multiplex TRBV1-TRBV30 forward primers together with a Cbeta reverse primer. Sample barcodes and Illumina adapters were attached in a final 25-cycle PCR using Deep VentR polymerase. Before sequencing, amplicons between 200 and 500 bp were purified from gel using a QIAquick gel extraction kit. TCRbeta amplicons were sequenced on an Illumina HiSeq 2500 with 250-bp paired-end reads. The authors processed their data as follows. Quality trimming of reads was performed with Trimmomatic v0.33, and paired reads were merged with FLASH v1.2.11 so that full CDR3 sequences could be recovered. MiGEC v1.2.1b assigned V, D and J germline segments to the rearranged TCRbeta sequences. Clonotype statistics and Shannon-Wiener diversity indices were calculated with VDJtools v1.0.0. To reduce sampling bias, subsequent analyses other than the diversity analysis used only the 250 most abundant clonotypes in each sample. Using fastp trimming at Q25 and MiXCR clonotype assembly, TCRdb reanalyzed the public sequencing data and kept in-frame beta chains. Records with the same CDR3 protein are collapsed into one entry carrying the most frequent genes and DNA. The V and J calls and clone size are TCRdb's, not the authors'. Across this sample there are fewer than 85,000 distinct CDR3 sequences, with roughly 69% seen only once. 26% of the sample is held by the ten biggest clonotypes.

In the germline V gene, CDR1 corresponds to SQVTM and CDR2 to ANQGSEA. The CDR3 has 13 amino acids, counting both end residues. Only the CDR3 DNA is retained, 39 bases long and in frame from the first base. V has 6 bases trimmed and J has 5 bases trimmed; junction bases matching no gene number 4. Input material: tumor-adjacent normal liver tissue. The sequence was obtained from a man aged 35-49 years with primary liver carcinoma and hepatitis B virus infection. Recombination joined TRBV29-1 with TRBJ2-3, with 11 central nucleotides matching TRBD2. CDR3 loop: CSVGLAVGDTQYS. The base sequence is TGCAGCGTGGGACTAGCGGTAGGAGATACGCAGTATTCT.